Described below is a single TCR beta chain sequence and its context. Its antigen is unidentified. The entry originates in a study of graft-versus-host responses after intestinal transplantation. In the study overall: The whole recipient group had anti-thymocyte globulin induction followed by tacrolimus and steroids for three to four years.

The table came from immunoSEQ multiplex PCR; TCRdb's copy has only in-frame clones and leaves some out. The sample contains 99,000 or so clones, around 90% of which appear only once. The CDR3 is made up of 15 amino acids. The V and J ends lost 4 bases and 0 bases, in that order; junction bases with no gene match: 6. Germline V gene lookup returns CDR1 MGHRA and CDR2 YSYEKL. This clonotype was sampled from a human donor who was the organ donor for an intestinal transplant. This chain uses TRBV4-1 with TRBJ2-7; 7 bases align to TRBD1. This specimen was unstimulated CD8+ T cells sorted from spleen or lymph node cells, taken before transplant. The CDR3 spells CASSLNRDSSYEQYF. Written as DNA, the CDR3 is TGCGCCAGCAGCCTAAACCGGGACAGCTCCTACGAGCAGTACTTC.